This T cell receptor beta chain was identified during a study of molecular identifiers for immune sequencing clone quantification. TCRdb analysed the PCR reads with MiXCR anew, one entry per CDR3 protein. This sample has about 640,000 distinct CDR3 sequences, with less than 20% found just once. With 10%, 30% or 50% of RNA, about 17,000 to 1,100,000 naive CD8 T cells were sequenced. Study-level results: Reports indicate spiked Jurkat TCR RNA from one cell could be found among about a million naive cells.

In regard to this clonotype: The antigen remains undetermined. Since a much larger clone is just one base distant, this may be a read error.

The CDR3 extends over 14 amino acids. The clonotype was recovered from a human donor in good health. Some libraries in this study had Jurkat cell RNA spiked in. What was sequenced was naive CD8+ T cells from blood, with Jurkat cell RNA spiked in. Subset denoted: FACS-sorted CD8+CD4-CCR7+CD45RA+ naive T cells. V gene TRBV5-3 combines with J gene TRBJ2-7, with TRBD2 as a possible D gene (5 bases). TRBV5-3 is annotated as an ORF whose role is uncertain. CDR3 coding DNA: TGTGCCAGCAGCTCTAGCCATTCCAGCTACGAGCAGTACTTC. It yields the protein CASSSSHSSYEQYF.